The source of this TCR beta chain is a study of T cell repertoires in cytomegalovirus infection (dated by TCRdb to about 2019). Study-wide context: Donor HLA type was relevant to the analysis, as public TCR beta signatures indicated carriage of CMV infection together with the matching HLA type.

General study outcomes and caveats: Carriers of CMV infection plus the relevant HLA type were discriminated by the cumulative frequency of public TCR beta family members in the study cohort and in an independent roughly 380-donor cohort. The ex vivo response was dominated by HLA-C-restricted CMV-specific TCR beta clonotypes, which also provided the single most frequent clonotype in two of eight donors.

Sequencing relied on an Illumina HiSeq 1500. TCRdb reran the public reads through fastp at Q25 and MiXCR, keeping productive beta chains. Each record represents a unique CDR3 protein, reported with the most common genes and DNA among its rows. The sample table shows about 110,000 distinct CDR3 sequences, and 10% are seen once. Of the sample, approximately 31% is held by the ten largest clones. This clonotype was seen many times. Its antigen is still unknown. No much larger clonotype is one base removed from it; base qualities were not supplied. Material: PBMCs, sequenced either directly or after in vitro stimulation (not recorded which). This TCR was recovered from a human donor in good health (CMV status not recorded). Some clones in this sample may be carry-over from other donors' samples.

Here the CDR3 is given as CASSQAGGTPSYNEQFF. The DNA sequence is TGTGCCAGCTCCCAAGCGGGAGGCACCCCCTCCTACAATGAGCAGTTCTTC. This chain joins TRBV18 to TRBJ2-1, with 9 middle bases fitting TRBD2. The CDR3 spans 17 residues, from the cysteine through the phenylalanine. The only DNA kept is the CDR3, 51 bases in frame from the first base. Looking up the germline V gene yields CDR1 KGHSH and CDR2 LQKENI. V is pruned by 6 bases and J by 0 bases, leaving 9 bases of the junction without a gene match.